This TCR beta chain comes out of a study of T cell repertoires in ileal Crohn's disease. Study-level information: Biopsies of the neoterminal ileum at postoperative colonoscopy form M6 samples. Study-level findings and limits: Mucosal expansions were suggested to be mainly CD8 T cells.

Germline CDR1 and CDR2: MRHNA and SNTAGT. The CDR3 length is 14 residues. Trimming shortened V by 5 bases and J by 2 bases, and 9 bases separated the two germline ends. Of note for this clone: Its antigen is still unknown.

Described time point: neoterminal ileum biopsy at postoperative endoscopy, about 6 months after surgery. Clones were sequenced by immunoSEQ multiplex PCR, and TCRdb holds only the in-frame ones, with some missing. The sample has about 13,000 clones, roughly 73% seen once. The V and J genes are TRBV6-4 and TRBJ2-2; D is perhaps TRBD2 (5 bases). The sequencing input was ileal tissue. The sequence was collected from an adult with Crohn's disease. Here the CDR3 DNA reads TGTGCCAGCAGTTGGACGGGAAACACCGGGGAGCTGTTTTTT. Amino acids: CASSWTGNTGELFF.